This T cell receptor (beta chain) was recorded in a study of cytomegalovirus exposure and HLA in healthy donors. Whole-study findings and limits: Later, an analysis found that TCR clusters from the first cohort tended to co-occur in the 90 to 150 validation repertoires.

In the case of this clone: Its antigen is unknown.

Assay: immunoSEQ multiplex PCR; the TCRdb copy retains only in-frame clones and omits some. Of about 130,000 clones listed, roughly 95% are singletons. Germline lookup yields CDR1 MDHEN and CDR2 SYDVKM. J lost 0 bases, V lost 5 bases, and 8 bases had no gene match. The CDR3 totals 17 residues. What was sequenced was PBMCs. The origin of this receptor is a man aged 18-30 years in good health and CMV-seronegative. V and J are TRBV28 and TRBJ2-3, with 10 bases that match TRBD2. The CDR3: CASSGSGGGSSTDTQYF. The CDR3 coding sequence is TGTGCCAGCAGTGGCAGCGGGGGGGGATCTAGCACAGATACGCAGTATTTT.